The T cell receptor (beta chain) under discussion was sequenced for a study of T cell changes during pregnancy in multiple sclerosis. V lost 0 bases and J 5 bases, leaving 14 bases between the germline ends. The CDR3 is 16 amino acids. Germline assignment: CDR1 SGHRS and CDR2 YFSETQ. Sequenced by immunoSEQ multiplex PCR; TCRdb stores in-frame clones only, minus some. This table holds tens of thousands of clones, around 92% found once. The sequence was obtained from a female donor with multiple sclerosis, enrolled in a pregnancy study. The chain joins TRBV5-1 to TRBJ2-2; tentative D call: TRBD2 (5 bases). The input for sequencing was peripheral blood, taken before pregnancy. CDR3 DNA sequence: TGCGCCAGCAGCTTGGCCGTGGGAGTGGGAACCGGGGAGCTGTTTTTT. It is translated as CASSLAVGVGTGELFF.